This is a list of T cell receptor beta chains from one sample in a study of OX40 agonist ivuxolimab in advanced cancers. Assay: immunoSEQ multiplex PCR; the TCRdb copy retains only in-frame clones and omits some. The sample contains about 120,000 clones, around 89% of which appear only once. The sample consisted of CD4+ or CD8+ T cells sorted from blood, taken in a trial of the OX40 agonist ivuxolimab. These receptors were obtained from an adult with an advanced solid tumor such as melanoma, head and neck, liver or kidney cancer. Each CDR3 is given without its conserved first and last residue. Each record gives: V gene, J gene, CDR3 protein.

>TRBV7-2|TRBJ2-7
ASSLAPGGHEQY
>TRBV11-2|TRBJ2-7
ASSFLNDWTTYEQY
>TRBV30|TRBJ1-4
AWSATDKLEKLF
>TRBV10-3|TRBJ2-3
AISEPGSSDTQY
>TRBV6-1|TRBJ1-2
AIPGQYYGYT
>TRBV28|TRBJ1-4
ASSITGGAGEKLF
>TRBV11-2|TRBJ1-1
ASSTDLNTEAF
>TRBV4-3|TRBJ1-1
ASSQELPGVNTEAF
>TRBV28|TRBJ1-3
ASSPPAGGLSSGNTIY
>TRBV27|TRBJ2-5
ASSPRGGTETQY
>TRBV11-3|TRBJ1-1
ASSPRQGTEAF
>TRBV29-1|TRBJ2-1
SVAPPGSEQF
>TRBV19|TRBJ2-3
ASSIGQGTDTQY
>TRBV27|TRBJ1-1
ASRGLEGNTEAF
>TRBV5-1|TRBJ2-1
ASSSPGGTYNEQF
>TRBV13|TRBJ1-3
ASSLGDRAGNTIY
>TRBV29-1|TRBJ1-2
SGGQGGGYT
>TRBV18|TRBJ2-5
ASSLSGAQETQY
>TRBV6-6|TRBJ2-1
ASRDRGGEQF
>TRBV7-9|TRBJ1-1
ASSLMGLNTEAF
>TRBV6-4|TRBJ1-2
ASSYLEGSGYT
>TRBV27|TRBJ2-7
ASSFSGTGVSYEQY
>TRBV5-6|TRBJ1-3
ASSFPQGAGNTIY
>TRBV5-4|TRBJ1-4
ASSYATGGKGEKLF
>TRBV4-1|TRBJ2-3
ASSQSRQGSTDTQY
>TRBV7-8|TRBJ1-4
ASSSDRGLGINEKLF
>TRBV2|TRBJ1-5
ASSEALGPNINQPQH
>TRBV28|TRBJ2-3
ASTLLTAPTDTQY
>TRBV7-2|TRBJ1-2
ASSSTGAGYT
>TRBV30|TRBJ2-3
AWSVGSGFTQY
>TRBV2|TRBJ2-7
ASSRGRTGGVEQY
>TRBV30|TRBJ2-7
AWRSPFRDKDYEQY
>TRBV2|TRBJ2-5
ASSEQGGGQETQY
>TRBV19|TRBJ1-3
ASSMRGPSSGNTIY
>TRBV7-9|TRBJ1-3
ASSAGGGNTIY
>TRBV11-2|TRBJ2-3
ASRASGLAGTQY
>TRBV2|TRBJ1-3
ASRYRAVGSGNTIY
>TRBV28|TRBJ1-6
ASEGGDRPLH
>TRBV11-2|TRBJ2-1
ASSSPGHGNNEQF
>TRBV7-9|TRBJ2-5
ASSLARTQIKGQETQY
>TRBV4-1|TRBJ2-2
ASSTYLVAGELF
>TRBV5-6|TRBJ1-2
ASSLSAYGYT
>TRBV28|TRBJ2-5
ASRGTSWETQY
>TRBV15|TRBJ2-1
ATSRVPAGGLQYNEQF
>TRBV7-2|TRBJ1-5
ASSSDRDQPQH
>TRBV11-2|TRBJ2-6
ASGAGANVLT
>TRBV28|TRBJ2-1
ASSLAAGGANEQF